The clone carrying this T cell receptor (beta chain) was counted ten times or more. The record originates from a study of response to subunit inactivated influenza vaccine. Trimming shortened V by 1 base and J by 3 bases, and 9 bases separated the two germline ends. This CDR3 comprises 14 residues. Germline CDR1 is SEHNR and CDR2 is FQNEAQ (reference sequence). MiXCR was run by TCRdb on the RT-PCR reads, yielding one entry per CDR3 protein. The sample lists approximately 170,000 distinct CDR3 sequences; 10% to 15% were seen once. These sequences were also reported in another study, on T cells expressing NK-cell markers. That paper notes: What made the TCR beta cDNA was 5'RACE template switching with UMIs. The TCR beta repertoires were obtained from sorted CD3+CD56+NKG2C+, CD3+CD56+NKG2C- and CD3+CD56-NKG2C+ T cells. Serological testing identified seven of the eight sequenced donors as HCMV-seropositive and one as seronegative. These clonotypes, the leaders elsewhere, also led the CD3+CD56-NKG2C+ fraction in several donors.

The chain employs TRBV7-9 and TRBJ1-1, with D maybe TRBD1 (5 bases). Sequenced here: CD8+ T cells sorted from PBMCs, sampled 11 to 12 days after vaccination. The receptor was derived from a man aged 45 to 65 who received an inactivated influenza vaccine. The CDR3 protein is CASSLELGHTEAFF. The CDR3 DNA is TGTGCCAGCAGCTTAGAACTGGGGCACACTGAAGCTTTCTTT. Drawing the rest from reference TRBV7-9 and TRBJ1-1, the complete variable domain is DTGVSQNPRHKITKRGQNVTFRCDPISEHNRLYWYRQTLGQGPEFLTYFQNEAQLEKSRLLSDRFSAERPKGSFSTLEIQRTEQGDSAMYLCASSLELGHTEAFFGQGTRLTVV.